The clone carrying this T cell receptor (beta chain) was detected a few times. Its antigen is undetermined. Notes on the study in general: Tumor Tregs overlapped most with tumor, then blood, naive CD4+ cells. Tumor memory CD4+ T cell TCR gene usage clustered with blood and lymph node memory CD4+ cells and lymph node naive CD4+ cells. Whole repertoires were not studied in the larger cohort, only one V-J beta rearrangement.

After constant-region reverse-primer amplification, full-length variable regions underwent semi-nested PCR with Nested Universal Primer A. TCRdb used MiXCR to reprocess the 5' RACE reads, holding one entry per CDR3 protein. The sample lists about 60,000 distinct CDR3 sequences; nearly 30% were seen once. The length of the CDR3 is 15 residues. The germline gives CDR1 MGHRA, CDR2 YSYEKL. Losses at the gene ends were 4 bases for V and 6 bases for J; bases not matched to a gene: 8. V is TRBV4-1 and J is TRBJ2-3, with TRBD2 matching 9 bases. Input material: tumor-infiltrating naive CD4+ T cells sorted from the breast tumor. Subset noted: naive CD4+ T cells, CD4+CD45RA+CD25-. This TCR derives from a female donor with breast cancer. This CDR3 is CASSLSGTSRDTQYF. CDR3 in DNA: TGCGCCAGCAGCCTATCGGGGACTAGCCGCGATACGCAGTATTTT.